These T cell receptor beta chains were read from a single sample in a study of shared clonotypes between healthy human individuals. Assay used: immunoSEQ multiplex PCR; TCRdb lists only in-frame clones, some missing. The sample holds approximately 340,000 clones, about 74% seen once. Sequenced material: memory CD4+ T cells sorted from blood. Receptor source: a man younger than 45 in good health. Each CDR3 is given with its conserved first and last residue. The D gene is left open where the match is weak. Rows may omit the clone size; those that give it use once, few, many or a size class.

D gene: -
J gene: TRBJ2-1
V gene: TRBV5-4
clone size: -
CDR3 DNA: TGTGCCAGCAGCGTACCTGGGCGTGTGAGCTCCTACAATGAGCAGTTCTTC
CDR3 protein: CASSVPGRVSSYNEQFF

D gene: -
J gene: TRBJ2-1
V gene: TRBV28
clone size: -
CDR3 DNA: TGTGCCAGCAGTCCAACCAAAGCGGCTCCTTCCTACAATGAGCAGTTCTTC
CDR3 protein: CASSPTKAAPSYNEQFF

D gene: TRBD1
J gene: TRBJ2-5
V gene: TRBV2
clone size: -
CDR3 DNA: TGTGCCAGCAACCGGGACAGGGGAAGGTCAGAGACCCAGTACTTC
CDR3 protein: CASNRDRGRSETQYF

D gene: TRBD2
J gene: TRBJ2-2
V gene: TRBV9
clone size: -
CDR3 DNA: TGTGCCAGCAGCGTAATAGCGGGAGCTTACACCGGGGAGCTGTTTTTT
CDR3 protein: CASSVIAGAYTGELFF

D gene: -
J gene: TRBJ2-1
V gene: TRBV7-3
clone size: -
CDR3 DNA: TGTGCCAGCAGCCCGCAGGGGTACGACTACAATGAGCAGTTCTTC
CDR3 protein: CASSPQGYDYNEQFF

D gene: TRBD1
J gene: TRBJ1-1
V gene: TRBV2
clone size: -
CDR3 DNA: TGTGCCAGCAGTGTATCCGAGACAGGGAGGGCTTTCTTT
CDR3 protein: CASSVSETGRAFF

D gene: TRBD1
J gene: TRBJ1-1
V gene: TRBV7-2
clone size: many
CDR3 DNA: TGTGCCAGCAGCCCAGGGGGCGCGGGTGAAGCTTTCTTT
CDR3 protein: CASSPGGAGEAFF

D gene: -
J gene: TRBJ2-5
V gene: TRBV18
clone size: -
CDR3 DNA: TGTGCCAGCTCACCACCAGGGACCGAACGAACGACCCAGTACTTC
CDR3 protein: CASSPPGTERTTQYF

D gene: -
J gene: TRBJ2-7
V gene: TRBV7-2
clone size: -
CDR3 DNA: TGTGCCAGCAGCTTAGCGTCTGGTGAAAGCTCCTACGAGCAGTACTTC
CDR3 protein: CASSLASGESSYEQYF

D gene: -
J gene: TRBJ2-1
V gene: TRBV5-4
clone size: -
CDR3 DNA: TGTGCCAGCAGCTTGAAAAGAGGCAACAATGAGCAGTTCTTC
CDR3 protein: CASSLKRGNNEQFF

D gene: -
J gene: TRBJ2-1
V gene: TRBV19
clone size: -
CDR3 DNA: TGTGCCAGTAGTATCGGAGGGACGCACAATGAGCAGTTCTTC
CDR3 protein: CASSIGGTHNEQFF

D gene: -
J gene: TRBJ1-5
V gene: TRBV5-6
clone size: once
CDR3 DNA: TGTGCCAGCAGCTTGGTACAGGGTAGCAATCAGCCCCAGCATTTT
CDR3 protein: CASSLVQGSNQPQHF

D gene: -
J gene: TRBJ1-1
V gene: TRBV6-1
clone size: -
CDR3 DNA: TGTGCCAGCAAAGGTTTTTGGACTGAAGCTTTCTTT
CDR3 protein: CASKGFWTEAFF

D gene: TRBD2
J gene: TRBJ2-3
V gene: TRBV2
clone size: -
CDR3 DNA: TGTGCCAGCAGGCCCGGGACTAGCGGGAGGGTGGTAGATACGCAGTATTTT
CDR3 protein: CASRPGTSGRVVDTQYF

D gene: -
J gene: TRBJ2-7
V gene: TRBV20-1
clone size: many
CDR3 DNA: TGCAGTGCCAGCACTGACTACGAGCAGTACTTC
CDR3 protein: CSASTDYEQYF

D gene: -
J gene: TRBJ2-4
V gene: TRBV4-3
clone size: -
CDR3 DNA: TGCGCCAGCAGCCAAGAATCCTTGCATAACATTCAGTACTTC
CDR3 protein: CASSQESLHNIQYF

D gene: -
J gene: TRBJ1-5
V gene: TRBV11-2
clone size: -
CDR3 DNA: TGTGCCAGCAGCTTAAGGGTCGACCAGCCCCAGCATTTT
CDR3 protein: CASSLRVDQPQHF

D gene: -
J gene: TRBJ2-3
V gene: TRBV4-3
clone size: -
CDR3 DNA: TGCGCCAGCAGCCAAGATTCCGCGGGCGGCACAGATACGCAGTATTTT
CDR3 protein: CASSQDSAGGTDTQYF

D gene: -
J gene: TRBJ1-3
V gene: TRBV9
clone size: -
CDR3 DNA: TGTGCCAGCAGCGTAGAGCTTCCCTTGGAGGACACCATATATTTT
CDR3 protein: CASSVELPLEDTIYF

D gene: TRBD1
J gene: TRBJ2-7
V gene: TRBV5-1
clone size: -
CDR3 DNA: TGCGCCAGCAGCTTGGGACAGGGGTCCTACGAGCAGTACTTC
CDR3 protein: CASSLGQGSYEQYF

D gene: TRBD2
J gene: TRBJ2-1
V gene: TRBV27
clone size: once
CDR3 DNA: TGTGCCAGCAGTTTTAGCGGGACCGGTGATGAGCAGTTCTTC
CDR3 protein: CASSFSGTGDEQFF

D gene: -
J gene: TRBJ2-1
V gene: TRBV9
clone size: -
CDR3 DNA: TGTGCCAGCAGCGCGACTACCTTCGATGAGCAGTTCTTC
CDR3 protein: CASSATTFDEQFF

D gene: -
J gene: TRBJ2-7
V gene: TRBV7-9
clone size: -
CDR3 DNA: TGTGCCAGCAGCTTAGGGACGGTTCTCTACGAGCAGTACTTC
CDR3 protein: CASSLGTVLYEQYF

D gene: -
J gene: TRBJ2-1
V gene: TRBV7-9
clone size: -
CDR3 DNA: TGTGCCAGCAGTTTTCAAGGGACATTCGGGGATGAGCAGTTCTTC
CDR3 protein: CASSFQGTFGDEQFF

D gene: -
J gene: TRBJ2-3
V gene: TRBV5-4
clone size: -
CDR3 DNA: TGTGCCAGCAGCCCGAACAGGGTGAGCACAGATACGCAGTATTTT
CDR3 protein: CASSPNRVSTDTQYF

D gene: TRBD1
J gene: TRBJ1-4
V gene: TRBV7-2
clone size: once
CDR3 DNA: TGTGCCAGCAGCTTAGACAGGGGGAAGGGGGAAAAACTGTTTTTT
CDR3 protein: CASSLDRGKGEKLFF

D gene: TRBD2
J gene: TRBJ2-3
V gene: TRBV7-2
clone size: many
CDR3 DNA: TGTGCCAGCAGCTTATTTGCGGGAGTTGGGGCAGATACGCAGTATTTT
CDR3 protein: CASSLFAGVGADTQYF

D gene: -
J gene: TRBJ2-2
V gene: TRBV9
clone size: few
CDR3 DNA: TGTGCCAGCAGCGTCTTCGGTCAGACCGGGGAGCTGTTTTTT
CDR3 protein: CASSVFGQTGELFF

D gene: -
J gene: TRBJ1-5
V gene: TRBV5-1
clone size: many
CDR3 DNA: TGCGCCAGCAGTGGGGAAGGCGGTCAGCCCCAGCATTTT
CDR3 protein: CASSGEGGQPQHF

D gene: TRBD1
J gene: TRBJ2-2
V gene: TRBV27
clone size: many
CDR3 DNA: TGTGCCAGCAGTTCAACTACAGGGGCGGACGGGGAGCTGTTTTTT
CDR3 protein: CASSSTTGADGELFF

D gene: TRBD1
J gene: TRBJ2-7
V gene: TRBV27
clone size: -
CDR3 DNA: TGTGCCAGCGGGCAACCGGGACAGGGTTTGCAAGAGCAGTACTTC
CDR3 protein: CASGQPGQGLQEQYF

D gene: -
J gene: TRBJ1-5
V gene: TRBV7-6
clone size: -
CDR3 DNA: TGTGCCAGCAGCCCGGGACCGACCCAAAATCAGCCCCAGCATTTT
CDR3 protein: CASSPGPTQNQPQHF

D gene: TRBD1
J gene: TRBJ1-2
V gene: TRBV6-5
clone size: -
CDR3 DNA: TGTGCCACCGCTTTACAGGGGCCCTATGGCTACACCTTC
CDR3 protein: CATALQGPYGYTF

D gene: -
J gene: TRBJ2-3
V gene: TRBV6-4
clone size: few
CDR3 DNA: TGTGCCAGCAGTGACGATTCCCAGGGTACGCAGTATTTT
CDR3 protein: CASSDDSQGTQYF

D gene: TRBD2
J gene: TRBJ2-1
V gene: TRBV5-4
clone size: many
CDR3 DNA: TGTGCCAGCAGCCCGCCGCTAGCGGGGGCTAACAATGAGCAGTTCTTC
CDR3 protein: CASSPPLAGANNEQFF

D gene: -
J gene: TRBJ1-2
V gene: TRBV4-3
clone size: -
CDR3 DNA: TGCGCCAGCAGCCAAGTTGTGAAGCGTAACTATGGCTACACCTTC
CDR3 protein: CASSQVVKRNYGYTF

D gene: TRBD1
J gene: TRBJ1-6
V gene: TRBV5-4
clone size: -
CDR3 DNA: TGTGCCAGCAGCCGTGATGACAGGGGGCATTCACCCCTCCACTTT
CDR3 protein: CASSRDDRGHSPLHF

D gene: TRBD1
J gene: TRBJ2-7
V gene: TRBV7-2
clone size: few
CDR3 DNA: TGTGCCAGCAGCTCGGGACAGGGGGCTAGGTATGGGCAGTACTTC
CDR3 protein: CASSSGQGARYGQYF

D gene: -
J gene: TRBJ2-3
V gene: TRBV2
clone size: -
CDR3 DNA: TGTGCCAGCGCAACCACAGATACGCAGTATTTT
CDR3 protein: CASATTDTQYF

D gene: -
J gene: TRBJ2-2
V gene: TRBV11-2
clone size: many
CDR3 DNA: TGTGCCAGCAGCGGGAGGCACGGCGGGGAGCTGTTTTTT
CDR3 protein: CASSGRHGGELFF

D gene: -
J gene: TRBJ2-2
V gene: TRBV5-1
clone size: -
CDR3 DNA: TGCGCCAGCAGCTTGGCAGGGTTAAGCGGGGAGCTGTTTTTT
CDR3 protein: CASSLAGLSGELFF

D gene: -
J gene: TRBJ2-3
V gene: TRBV5-4
clone size: -
CDR3 DNA: TGTGCCACCGGCAGCACAGATACGCAGTATTTT
CDR3 protein: CATGSTDTQYF

D gene: TRBD2
J gene: TRBJ2-3
V gene: TRBV28
clone size: -
CDR3 DNA: TGTGCCAGCAGTTTAATAACCCCCGGGAGGACAGATACGCAGTATTTT
CDR3 protein: CASSLITPGRTDTQYF

D gene: -
J gene: TRBJ1-3
V gene: TRBV6-5
clone size: -
CDR3 DNA: TGTGCCAGCAGTTATAACCGGGGCTCTGGAAACACCATATATTTT
CDR3 protein: CASSYNRGSGNTIYF